This TCR beta chain is from a study of T cell repertoires in cytomegalovirus infection (dated by TCRdb to between 2018 and 2021). General notes on the study: Recently identified HLA-C-restricted CMV epitopes, whose presentation resists viral immunomodulation, were targeted by peptide stimulations together with well-studied HLA-B-restricted epitopes. Donor HLA type was relevant to the analysis, as public TCR beta signatures indicated carriage of CMV infection together with the matching HLA type. Results the study describes overall, beyond this receptor: In both this cohort and an independent roughly 350-donor cohort, the cumulative frequency of public TCR beta family members distinguished carriers of CMV infection plus the relevant HLA type. In the ex vivo response, HLA-C-restricted CMV-specific TCR beta clonotypes were dominant, and in two of eight donors the single most frequent clonotype came from this HLA-C-restricted group.

The sample's treatment or condition, from its label and the paper: in vitro stimulation with specific CMV peptide epitopes to enrich CMV-specific T cells. TCRdb shows the sequencer as Illumina HiSeq 1500. TCRdb reprocessing: public reads trimmed at Q25 with fastp, clones called with MiXCR, in-frame beta chains kept. One record per CDR3 amino acid sequence lists the most common genes and DNA. The table for this sample lists 830,000 or so distinct CDR3 sequences; about 33% of them were counted only once. Together, the top ten hold around 12% of the sample. Note on this clonotype: Which antigen it targets is not known. No base-level quality is on record; no much larger clone is a single base apart.

The CDR3, from cysteine to phenylalanine, totals 14 residues. The retained sequence is limited to the CDR3, 42 bases, with the frame set at the first base. The germline V gene provides CDR1 LGHNA and CDR2 YSLEER. V trim: 6 bases; J trim: 4 bases; unmatched bases: 7. Recombination connected TRBV4-3 to TRBJ1-1; 8 of the junction bases match TRBD1. Sample: cultured CD8+ T cells from PBMCs, taken from culture after CMV antigen stimulation. The sequence came from a human donor in good health (CMV status not recorded). Some clones in this sample may be carry-over from other donors' samples. Here is the DNA: TGCGCCAGCAGAACAGGGGGTCCGGCCACTGAAGCTTTCTTT. It is translated as CASRTGGPATEAFF.